These T cell receptor beta chains were read from a single sample in a study of blood T cell repertoires in COVID-19. Data came from immunoSEQ multiplex PCR; TCRdb stores just in-frame clones and leaves some out. The sample includes 40,000 to 50,000 clones, approximately 90% seen only once; the top ten take around 8.5%. Input material: peripheral blood. Receptors were obtained from a man aged 30 to 45 with active or convalescent COVID-19. Both conserved end residues are part of each CDR3. Each record gives: V gene, D gene, J gene, clone size, CDR3 protein, CDR3 DNA. A D gene is named only where the DNA matches it firmly. Expanded clones are given a class, and other clones once, few, many or no size at all.

TRBV25-1	TRBD1	TRBJ1-2	NA	CASRPGQSEVNYGYTF	TGTGCCAGCAGACCGGGACAGTCGGAGGTTAACTATGGCTACACCTTC
TRBV7-9	NA	TRBJ2-5	NA	CASSYPTAYQETQYF	TGTGCCAGCAGCTACCCGACAGCGTACCAAGAGACCCAGTACTTC
TRBV6-6	TRBD1	TRBJ1-2	NA	CASSDRGRGRGGYTF	TGTGCCAGCAGTGACAGGGGACGGGGACGGGGTGGCTACACCTTC
TRBV6-1	NA	TRBJ1-3	NA	CASSDIFVYSGNTIYF	TGTGCCAGCAGTGATATCTTTGTCTACTCTGGAAACACCATATATTTT
TRBV9	TRBD1	TRBJ1-6	NA	CASSVNPGTGNRGGNSPLHF	TGTGCCAGCAGCGTAAACCCCGGGACAGGGAATCGCGGCGGGAATTCACCCCTCCACTTT
TRBV19	NA	TRBJ1-2	NA	CASSPGRRNYGYTF	TGTGCCAGTAGCCCAGGGAGGCGTAACTATGGCTACACCTTC
TRBV24-1	NA	TRBJ2-2	NA	CATGTRNTGELFF	TGTGCCACCGGGACACGCAACACCGGGGAGCTGTTTTTT
TRBV4-1	TRBD1	TRBJ1-2	NA	CASSHEGQGYGYTF	TGCGCCAGCAGCCACGAGGGACAGGGCTATGGCTACACCTTC
TRBV15	TRBD1	TRBJ1-2	NA	CATNHDRANYGYTF	TGTGCCACCAACCATGACAGGGCTAACTATGGCTACACCTTC
TRBV7-2	TRBD2	TRBJ2-5	NA	CASSLLGGLAGKETQYF	TGTGCCAGCAGCTTACTGGGCGGACTAGCGGGGAAAGAGACCCAGTACTTC
TRBV3-1/TRBV3-2	TRBD2	TRBJ2-7	NA	CASSQAVSGGFYEQYF	TGTGCCAGCAGCCAAGCCGTTAGCGGGGGGTTCTACGAGCAGTACTTC
TRBV6-5	TRBD1	TRBJ1-1	NA	CASSRQGRTEAFF	TGTGCCAGCAGTCGACAGGGGAGAACTGAAGCTTTCTTT
TRBV6-1	NA	TRBJ1-1	NA	CASSESRRLAAFF	TGTGCCAGCAGTGAATCGCGGCGGCTGGCAGCTTTCTTT
TRBV4-2	NA	TRBJ2-1	NA	CASSQVSASSYNEQFF	TGTGCCAGCAGCCAAGTCAGCGCGAGCTCCTACAATGAGCAGTTCTTC
TRBV5-1	TRBD1	TRBJ2-7	NA	CASSYLRTGTGYEQYF	TGCGCCAGCAGCTATTTAAGGACAGGGACCGGGTACGAGCAGTACTTC
TRBV5-1	TRBD2	TRBJ2-3	NA	CASSPHGAGSTDTQYF	TGCGCCAGCAGCCCCCATGGAGCGGGGAGCACAGATACGCAGTATTTT
TRBV6-5	TRBD1	TRBJ1-1	few	CASSSRTGLNTEAFF	TGTGCCAGCAGTTCTCGGACAGGGTTAAACACTGAAGCTTTCTTT
TRBV3-1/TRBV3-2	NA	TRBJ1-2	NA	CASSFNRPGVDYGYTF	TGTGCCAGCTCTTTTAACCGGCCAGGGGTGGACTATGGCTACACCTTC
TRBV5-1	NA	TRBJ2-2	NA	CASRPGVSGELFF	TGCGCCAGCAGGCCAGGGGTATCCGGGGAGCTGTTTTTT
TRBV6-2/TRBV6-3	TRBD1	TRBJ1-4	NA	CASSPGTGAEKLFF	TGTGCCAGCAGTCCCGGGACAGGGGCTGAAAAACTGTTTTTT
TRBV11-2	NA	TRBJ2-2	NA	CASSLVQANTGELFF	TGTGCCAGCAGCTTAGTACAGGCCAACACCGGGGAGCTGTTTTTT
TRBV5-5	TRBD1	TRBJ2-5	NA	CASSLQGIGETQYF	TGTGCCAGCAGTCTACAGGGGATAGGTGAGACCCAGTACTTC
TRBV5-1	TRBD2	TRBJ2-5	NA	CASSPGLGGGQETQYF	TGCGCCAGCAGCCCTGGACTAGGCGGGGGGCAAGAGACCCAGTACTTC
TRBV18	NA	TRBJ2-3	few	CASSPLGQPTPDTQYF	TGTGCCAGCTCACCACTGGGCCAGCCAACTCCGGATACGCAGTATTTT
TRBV5-5	NA	TRBJ2-7	NA	CASSTEATFSYEQYF	TGTGCCAGCAGCACGGAGGCGACCTTCTCCTACGAGCAGTACTTC
TRBV28	TRBD1	TRBJ1-6	few	CASSLGGIRQGRNSPLHF	TGTGCCAGCAGTTTGGGCGGGATAAGACAGGGCCGTAATTCACCCCTCCACTTT
TRBV9	NA	TRBJ1-3	few	CASSVGPGSGNTIYF	TGTGCCAGCAGCGTAGGCCCAGGCTCTGGAAACACCATATATTTT
TRBV10-1	TRBD1	TRBJ2-7	once	CASSASDRVAGQYF	TGCGCCAGCAGTGCATCGGACAGGGTCGCGGGGCAGTACTTC
TRBV2	TRBD1	TRBJ1-1	few	CASTSDRLNTEAFF	TGTGCCAGCACATCGGACAGGTTGAACACTGAAGCTTTCTTT
TRBV28	TRBD1	TRBJ1-6	NA	CASSLGGQGSSPLHF	TGTGCCAGCAGTTTAGGTGGACAGGGGTCTTCACCCCTCCACTTT
TRBV11-2	NA	TRBJ1-1	NA	CASSPRSGLNTEAFF	TGTGCCAGCAGCCCTCGGTCAGGGCTGAACACTGAAGCTTTCTTT
TRBV19	NA	TRBJ1-3	NA	CASSAQGRNTIYF	TGTGCCAGTAGTGCCCAGGGGAGAAACACCATATATTTT
TRBV27	NA	TRBJ1-2	NA	CASSYTANYGYTF	TGTGCCAGCAGCTATACAGCCAACTATGGCTACACCTTC
TRBV21-1	NA	TRBJ2-7	NA	CASSKGGFGVRDRPYEQYF	TGTGCCAGCAGCAAAGGGGGATTCGGCGTTCGGGACAGGCCCTACGAGCAGTACTTC
TRBV6-5	TRBD1	TRBJ2-7	NA	CASILYRGLRGPQYF	TGTGCCAGCATTTTGTACAGGGGGCTTCGGGGGCCTCAGTACTTC
TRBV6-5	NA	TRBJ2-5	NA	CASSNSNTGKETQYF	TGTGCCAGCAGTAACTCGAATACAGGGAAAGAGACCCAGTACTTC
TRBV7-9	NA	TRBJ1-1	NA	CASSRQANTEAFF	TGTGCCAGCAGCCGACAGGCAAACACTGAAGCTTTCTTT
TRBV29-1	TRBD2	TRBJ2-7	NA	CSVVGTSYEQYF	TGCAGCGTAGTAGGGACTAGCTACGAGCAGTACTTC
TRBV4-2	NA	TRBJ2-3	once	CASSQDGRDEDTQYF	TGTGCCAGCAGCCAAGATGGCAGGGATGAAGATACGCAGTATTTT
TRBV11-2	NA	TRBJ1-6	NA	CASSLGALGYNSPLHF	TGTGCCAGCAGCTTAGGGGCTTTGGGCTATAATTCACCCCTCCACTTT
TRBV2	NA	TRBJ2-7	NA	CASRGTFTYEQYF	TGTGCCAGCAGGGGGACATTCACCTACGAGCAGTACTTC
TRBV9	NA	TRBJ2-5	NA	CASSASGVVETQYF	TGTGCCAGCAGCGCGAGTGGAGTGGTGGAGACCCAGTACTTC
TRBV28	NA	TRBJ2-3	NA	CASKSSGTDTQYF	TGTGCCAGCAAATCCAGCGGCACAGATACGCAGTATTTT
TRBV7-3	TRBD2	TRBJ2-1	NA	CASSLDAGGPGEQFF	TGTGCCAGCAGCTTAGACGCGGGGGGGCCTGGTGAGCAGTTCTTC
TRBV7-3	TRBD2	TRBJ2-1	NA	CASSLSTSGRNEQFF	TGTGCCAGCAGCTTAAGCACTAGCGGGAGGAATGAGCAGTTCTTC
TRBV7-3	NA	TRBJ1-6	NA	CASSLTTGTNSPLHF	TGTGCCAGCAGCTTAACCACAGGAACCAATTCACCCCTCCACTTT